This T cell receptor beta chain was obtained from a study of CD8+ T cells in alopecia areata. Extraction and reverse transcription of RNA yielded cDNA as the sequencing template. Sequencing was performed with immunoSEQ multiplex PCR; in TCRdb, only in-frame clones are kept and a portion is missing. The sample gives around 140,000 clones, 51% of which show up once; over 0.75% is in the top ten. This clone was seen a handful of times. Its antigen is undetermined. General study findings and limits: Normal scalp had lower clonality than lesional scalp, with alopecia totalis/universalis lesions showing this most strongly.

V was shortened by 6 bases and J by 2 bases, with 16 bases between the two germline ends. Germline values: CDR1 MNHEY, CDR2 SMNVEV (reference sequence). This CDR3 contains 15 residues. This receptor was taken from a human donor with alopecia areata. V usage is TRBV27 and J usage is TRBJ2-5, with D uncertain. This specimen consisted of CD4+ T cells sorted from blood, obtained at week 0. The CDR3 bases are TGTGCCAGCAGAAGGATGGGCGTTCCACAAGAGACCCAGTACTTC. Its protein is CASRRMGVPQETQYF.